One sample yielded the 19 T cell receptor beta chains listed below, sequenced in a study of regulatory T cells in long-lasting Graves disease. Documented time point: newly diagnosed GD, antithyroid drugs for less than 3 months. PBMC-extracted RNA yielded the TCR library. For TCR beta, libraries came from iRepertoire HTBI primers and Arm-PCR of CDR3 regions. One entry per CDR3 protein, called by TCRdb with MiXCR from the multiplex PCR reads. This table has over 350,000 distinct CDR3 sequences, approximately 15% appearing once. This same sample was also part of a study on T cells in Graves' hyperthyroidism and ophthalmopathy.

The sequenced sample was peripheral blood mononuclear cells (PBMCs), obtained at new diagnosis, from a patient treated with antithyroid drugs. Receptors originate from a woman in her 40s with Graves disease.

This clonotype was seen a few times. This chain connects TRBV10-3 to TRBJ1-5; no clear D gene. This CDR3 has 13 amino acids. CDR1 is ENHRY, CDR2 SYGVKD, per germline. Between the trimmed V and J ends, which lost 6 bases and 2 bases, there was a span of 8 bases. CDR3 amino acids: CAIRGSGNQPQHF. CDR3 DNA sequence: TGTGCCATCAGGGGATCCGGCAATCAGCCCCAGCATTTT.

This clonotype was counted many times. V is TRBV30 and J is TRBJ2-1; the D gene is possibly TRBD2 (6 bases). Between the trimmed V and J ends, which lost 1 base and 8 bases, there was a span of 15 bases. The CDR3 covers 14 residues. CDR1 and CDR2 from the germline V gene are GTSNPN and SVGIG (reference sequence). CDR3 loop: CAWSDGRGLDEQFF. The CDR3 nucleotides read TGTGCCTGGAGTGACGGGAGAGGGTTGGATGAGCAGTTCTTC.

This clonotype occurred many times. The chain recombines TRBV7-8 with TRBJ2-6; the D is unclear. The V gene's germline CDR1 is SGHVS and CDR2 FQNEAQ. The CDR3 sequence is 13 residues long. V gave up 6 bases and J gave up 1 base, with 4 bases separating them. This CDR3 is CASRESGANVLTF. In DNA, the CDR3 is TGTGCCAGCAGAGAGTCTGGGGCCAACGTCCTGACTTTC.

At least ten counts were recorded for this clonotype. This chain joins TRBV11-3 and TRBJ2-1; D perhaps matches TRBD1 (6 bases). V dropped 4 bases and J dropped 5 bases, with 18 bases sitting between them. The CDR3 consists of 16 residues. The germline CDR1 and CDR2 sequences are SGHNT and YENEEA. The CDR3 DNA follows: TGTGCCAGCAGCTCCAAACACAGGGCTCTAGACAATGAGCAGTTCTTC. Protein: CASSSKHRALDNEQFF.

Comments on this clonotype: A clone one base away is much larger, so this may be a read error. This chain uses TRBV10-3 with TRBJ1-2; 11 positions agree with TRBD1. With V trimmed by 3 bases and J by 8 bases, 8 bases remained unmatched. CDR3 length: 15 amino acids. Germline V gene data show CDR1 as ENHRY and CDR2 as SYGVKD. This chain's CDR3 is CAISDTGQGAEGYTF. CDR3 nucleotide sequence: TGTGCCATCAGTGATACCGGACAGGGGGCGGAGGGCTACACCTTC.

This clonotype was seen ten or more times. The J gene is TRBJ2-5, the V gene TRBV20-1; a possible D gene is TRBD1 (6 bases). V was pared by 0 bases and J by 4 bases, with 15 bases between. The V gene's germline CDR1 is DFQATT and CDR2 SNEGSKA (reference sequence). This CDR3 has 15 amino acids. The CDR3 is CSARDTQGNLETQYF. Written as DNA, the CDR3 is TGCAGTGCTAGAGATACCCAGGGGAATTTAGAGACCCAGTACTTC.

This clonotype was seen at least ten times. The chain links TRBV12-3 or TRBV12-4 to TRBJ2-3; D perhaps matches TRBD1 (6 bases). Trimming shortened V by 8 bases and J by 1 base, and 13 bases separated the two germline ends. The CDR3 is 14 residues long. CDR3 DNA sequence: TGTGCCAGCCGAAGGGGGAGAGGCACAGATACGCAGTATTTT. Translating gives CASRRGRGTDTQYF.

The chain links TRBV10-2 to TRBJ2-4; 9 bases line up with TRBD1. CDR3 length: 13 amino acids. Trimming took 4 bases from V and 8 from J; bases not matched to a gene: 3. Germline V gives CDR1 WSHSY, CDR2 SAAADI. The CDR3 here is CASSVGQGDIQYF. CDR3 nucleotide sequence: TGCGCCAGCAGTGTGGGACAGGGAGACATTCAGTACTTC.

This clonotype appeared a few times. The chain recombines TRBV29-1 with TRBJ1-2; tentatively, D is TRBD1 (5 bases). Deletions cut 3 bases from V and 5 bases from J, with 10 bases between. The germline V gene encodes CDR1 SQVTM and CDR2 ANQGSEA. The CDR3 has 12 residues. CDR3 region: CSVDLGPYGYTF. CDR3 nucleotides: TGCAGCGTTGACTTGGGACCTTATGGCTACACCTTC.

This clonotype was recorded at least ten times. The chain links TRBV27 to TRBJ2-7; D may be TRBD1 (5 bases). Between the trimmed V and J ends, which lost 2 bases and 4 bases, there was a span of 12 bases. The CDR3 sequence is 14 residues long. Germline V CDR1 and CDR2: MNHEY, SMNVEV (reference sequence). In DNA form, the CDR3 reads TGTGCCAGCAGTTTACTCGGCCAGGGATACGAGCAGTACTTC. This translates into CASSLLGQGYEQYF.

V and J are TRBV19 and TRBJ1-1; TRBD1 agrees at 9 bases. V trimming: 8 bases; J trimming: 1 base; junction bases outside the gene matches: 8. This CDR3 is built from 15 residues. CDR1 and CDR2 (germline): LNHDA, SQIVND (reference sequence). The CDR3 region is CASSGQGKRNTEAFF. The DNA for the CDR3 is TGTGCCAGTTCAGGACAGGGGAAGAGGAACACTGAAGCTTTCTTT.

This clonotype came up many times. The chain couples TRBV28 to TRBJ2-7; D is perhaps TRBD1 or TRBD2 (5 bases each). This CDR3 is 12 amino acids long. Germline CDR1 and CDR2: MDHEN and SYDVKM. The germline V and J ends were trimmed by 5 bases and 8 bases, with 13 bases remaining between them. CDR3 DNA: TGTGCCAGCAGTCCCTCGGGACCGAAGCAGTACTTC. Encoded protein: CASSPSGPKQYF.

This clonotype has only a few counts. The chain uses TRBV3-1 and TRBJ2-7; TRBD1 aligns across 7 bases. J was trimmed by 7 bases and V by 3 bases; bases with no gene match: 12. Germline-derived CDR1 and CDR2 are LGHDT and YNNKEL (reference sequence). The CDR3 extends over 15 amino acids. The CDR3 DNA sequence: TGTGCCAGCAGCCACTTCCGGGACAGACTTCGGGAGCAGTACTTC. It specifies CASSHFRDRLREQYF.

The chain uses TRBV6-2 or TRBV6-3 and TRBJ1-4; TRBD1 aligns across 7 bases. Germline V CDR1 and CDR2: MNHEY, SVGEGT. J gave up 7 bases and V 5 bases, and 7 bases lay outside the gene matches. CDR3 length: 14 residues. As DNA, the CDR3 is TGTGCCAGCAGTACAGGGGATTTTACTGAAAAACTGTTTTTT. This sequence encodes CASSTGDFTEKLFF.

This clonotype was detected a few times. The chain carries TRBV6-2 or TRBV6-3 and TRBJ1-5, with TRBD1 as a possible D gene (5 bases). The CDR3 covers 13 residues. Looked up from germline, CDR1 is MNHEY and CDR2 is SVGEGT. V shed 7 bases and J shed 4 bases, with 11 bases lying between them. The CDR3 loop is CASTPGINQPQHF. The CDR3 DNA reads TGTGCCAGCACCCCAGGGATTAATCAGCCCCAGCATTTT.

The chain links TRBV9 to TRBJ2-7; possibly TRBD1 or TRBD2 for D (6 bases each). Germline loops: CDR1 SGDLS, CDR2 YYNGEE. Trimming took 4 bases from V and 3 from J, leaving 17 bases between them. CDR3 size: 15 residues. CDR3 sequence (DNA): TGTGCCAGCAGCTCAAGTGGGGGGCCGAGCTACGAGCAGTACTTC. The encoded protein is CASSSSGGPSYEQYF. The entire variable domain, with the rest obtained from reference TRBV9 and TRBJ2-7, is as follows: DSGVTQTPKHLITATGQRVTLRCSPRSGDLSVYWYQQSLDQGLQFLIQYYNGEERAKGNILERFSAQQFPDLHSELNLSSLELGDSALYFCASSSSGGPSYEQYFGPGTRLTVT.

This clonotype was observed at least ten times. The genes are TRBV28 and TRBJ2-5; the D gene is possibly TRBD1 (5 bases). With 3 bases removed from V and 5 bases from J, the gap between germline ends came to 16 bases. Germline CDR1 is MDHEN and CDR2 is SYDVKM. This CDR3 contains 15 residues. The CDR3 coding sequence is TGTGCCAGCAGTTTCGGGCAGGGTGTTTGGGAGACCCAGTACTTC. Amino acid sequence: CASSFGQGVWETQYF.

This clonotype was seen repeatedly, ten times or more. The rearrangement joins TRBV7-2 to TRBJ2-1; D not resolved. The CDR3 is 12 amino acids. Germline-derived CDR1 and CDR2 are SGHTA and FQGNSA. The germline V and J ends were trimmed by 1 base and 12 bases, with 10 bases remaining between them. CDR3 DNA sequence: TGTGCCAGCAGCTTAGTGGAAGGTCGGCAGTTCTTC. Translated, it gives CASSLVEGRQFF.

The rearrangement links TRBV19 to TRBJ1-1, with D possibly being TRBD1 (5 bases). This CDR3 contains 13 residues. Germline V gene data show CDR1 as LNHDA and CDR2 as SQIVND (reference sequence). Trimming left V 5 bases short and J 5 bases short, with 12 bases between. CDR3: CASSWGFGTEAFF. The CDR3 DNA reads TGTGCCAGTAGTTGGGGGTTTGGGACTGAAGCTTTCTTT.